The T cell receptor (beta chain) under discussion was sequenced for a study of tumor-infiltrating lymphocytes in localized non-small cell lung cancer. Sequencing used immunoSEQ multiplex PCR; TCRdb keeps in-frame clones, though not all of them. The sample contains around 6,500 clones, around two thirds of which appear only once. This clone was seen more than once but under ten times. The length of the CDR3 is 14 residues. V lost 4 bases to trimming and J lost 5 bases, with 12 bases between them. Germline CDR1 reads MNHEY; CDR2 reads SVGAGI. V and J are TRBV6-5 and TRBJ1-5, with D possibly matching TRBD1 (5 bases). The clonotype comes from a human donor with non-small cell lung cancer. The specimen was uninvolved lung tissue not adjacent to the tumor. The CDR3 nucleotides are TGTGCCAGCAGTTTAGGGCGGGGGGATCAGCCCCAGCATTTT. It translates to CASSLGRGDQPQHF.